This TCR beta chain was retrieved from a study of post-analysis software for immune sequencing data. Broader study findings: F-measure co-clustering was strong for batch-matched samples. Among several TRBV segments more frequent in patients than controls were TRBV5-6, TRBV5-1 and TRBV20-1.

TCR beta libraries were prepared from cDNA with unique molecular identifiers. T cells numbering roughly 1 to 10 million yielded roughly 0.5 million cDNA molecules. MiXCR, applied by TCRdb to the PCR reads, yields one record per CDR3 protein. The data hold about 540,000 distinct CDR3 sequences, with roughly 34% observed a single time. The V and J ends lost 5 bases and 7 bases respectively, with 15 bases between them. The germline V gene encodes CDR1 SGHTA and CDR2 FQGNSA. CDR3 length equals 14 residues. This clonotype has only a few counts. Its antigen is unidentified. The sample consisted of blood. The rearrangement joins TRBV7-2 to TRBJ2-1; D gene ambiguous. The sequence was collected from a girl between 2 and 17 years old with multiple sclerosis. This CDR3 is CASSLSLSWNEQFF. CDR3 bases: TGTGCCAGCAGCCTGAGCCTAAGCTGGAATGAGCAGTTCTTC.